This T cell receptor (beta chain) was identified during a study of OX40 agonist ivuxolimab in advanced cancers. Turning to this clone: What it binds is unknown.

Using immunoSEQ multiplex PCR, the repertoire was profiled, and TCRdb retains in-frame clones only, with some absent. The table shows under 55,000 clones, with around 90% occurring only once. Study conclusions and caveats: At doses 0.1 to 3.0 mg/kg, CD4+ and CD8+ clones expanded. Among patients with partial responses at 0.1-3.0 mg/kg, clonal expansion was among the lowest.

The sequenced sample was CD4+ or CD8+ T cells sorted from blood, obtained in a trial of the OX40 agonist ivuxolimab. The source of this sequence is an adult with an advanced solid tumor such as melanoma, head and neck, liver or kidney cancer.

The CDR3 is CASSTHRGSNQPQHF. CDR3 nucleotides: TGTGCCAGTAGTACGCACAGGGGTAGCAATCAGCCCCAGCATTTT. J is TRBJ1-5 and V is TRBV19; 7 bases map to TRBD1. V shed 4 bases, J shed 0 bases, and the junction held 3 bases outside the gene matches. The CDR3 sequence is 15 residues long. Germline-derived CDR1 and CDR2 are LNHDA and SQIVND (reference sequence).